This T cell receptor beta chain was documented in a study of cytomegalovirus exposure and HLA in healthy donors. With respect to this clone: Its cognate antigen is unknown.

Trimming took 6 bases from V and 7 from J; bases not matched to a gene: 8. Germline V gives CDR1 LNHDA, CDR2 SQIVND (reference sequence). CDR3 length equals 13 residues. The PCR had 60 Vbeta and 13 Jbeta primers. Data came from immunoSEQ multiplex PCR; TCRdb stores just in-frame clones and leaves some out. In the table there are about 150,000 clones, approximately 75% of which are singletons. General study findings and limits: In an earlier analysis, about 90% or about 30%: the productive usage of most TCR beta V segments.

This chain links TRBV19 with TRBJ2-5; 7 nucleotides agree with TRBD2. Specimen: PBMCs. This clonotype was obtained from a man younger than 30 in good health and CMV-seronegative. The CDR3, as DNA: TGTGCCAGTAGGGAGACCAGCGGGGTGACCCAGTACTTC. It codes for CASRETSGVTQYF.